This TCR beta chain was sequenced for a study of blood T cell repertoires in COVID-19. Study context: The United States, Italy and Spain supplied acute and convalescent COVID-19 samples.

V was clipped by 0 bases and J by 4 bases, with 14 bases between them. Germline V gives CDR1 SGDLS, CDR2 YYNGEE. The CDR3 loop spans 15 amino acids. Notes on this clone: Other DNA sequences in the same sample also yield this CDR3.

The table came from immunoSEQ multiplex PCR; TCRdb's copy has only in-frame clones and leaves some out. The data show roughly 140,000 clones, with approximately 90% seen just once and roughly 28% held by the top ten. Material: peripheral blood. The receptor comes from a human donor in a cohort sampled during active COVID-19. The rearrangement uses TRBV9 and TRBJ2-7, with D perhaps TRBD1 (6 bases). The DNA for the CDR3 is TGTGCCAGCAGCGTAGGACAGGAAACCCCTTACGAGCAGTACTTC. Translation gives CASSVGQETPYEQYF.